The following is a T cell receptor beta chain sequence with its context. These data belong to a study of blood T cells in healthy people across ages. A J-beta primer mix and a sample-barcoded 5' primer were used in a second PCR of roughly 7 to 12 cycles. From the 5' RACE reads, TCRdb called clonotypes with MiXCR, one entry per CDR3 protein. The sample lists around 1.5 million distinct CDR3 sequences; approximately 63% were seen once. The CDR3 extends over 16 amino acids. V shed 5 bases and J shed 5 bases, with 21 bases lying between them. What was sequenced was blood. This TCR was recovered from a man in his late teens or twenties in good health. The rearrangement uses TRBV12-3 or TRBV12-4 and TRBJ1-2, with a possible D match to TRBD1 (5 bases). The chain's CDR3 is CASSALVGPRGYGYTF. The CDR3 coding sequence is TGTGCCAGCAGTGCGTTGGTAGGGCCTAGGGGTTATGGCTACACCTTC.